Listed below are T cell receptor beta chains from one sample, sequenced in a study of radiotherapy plus CTLA-4 blockade in lung cancer. TCRdb's table, derived via immunoSEQ multiplex PCR, lists solely in-frame clones and lacks some. The table includes 90,000 to 130,000 clones, around 84% detected once. Source: peripheral blood, taken from a patient treated with radiotherapy plus ipilimumab. The receptors originated from a human donor with non-small cell lung cancer that progressed on radiotherapy plus ipilimumab. Some clones in this sample may be carry-over from other donors' samples. The CDR3 runs from the conserved cysteine through the conserved F or W. D genes are given only for firm matches. Clone size is not always given. Where it is, it says once, few, many or a class for expanded clones.

D	V	size	J	CDR3	DNA
NA	TRBV19	NA	TRBJ2-1	CASSIVGGGKDEQFF	TGTGCCAGTAGTATAGTAGGAGGGGGCAAGGATGAGCAGTTCTTC
NA	TRBV19	NA	TRBJ2-7	CASSIDVGTRTYEQYF	TGTGCCAGTAGTATAGATGTTGGGACACGAACCTACGAGCAGTACTTC
TRBD2	TRBV6-1	NA	TRBJ2-3	CASGKAGGADTQYF	TGTGCCAGCGGAAAAGCGGGGGGTGCGGATACGCAGTATTTT
TRBD1	TRBV11-1	NA	TRBJ2-1	CASSSDRGPYNEQFF	TGTGCCAGCAGCTCCGACAGGGGGCCCTACAATGAGCAGTTCTTC
NA	TRBV7-2	NA	TRBJ2-3	CASSRGSTDTQYF	TGTGCCAGCAGTCGGGGGTCCACAGATACGCAGTATTTT
TRBD2	TRBV7-3	few	TRBJ2-3	CASSFSGARTDTQYF	TGTGCCAGCAGCTTCAGCGGGGCCCGCACAGATACGCAGTATTTT
TRBD2	TRBV4-3	NA	TRBJ2-2	CASSQGTGGWTGELFF	TGCGCCAGCAGCCAAGGAACCGGGGGGTGGACCGGGGAGCTGTTTTTT
NA	TRBV11-1	NA	TRBJ2-3	CASSYRAHTDTQYF	TGTGCCAGCAGCTACCGGGCACACACAGATACGCAGTATTTT
NA	TRBV7-6	NA	TRBJ1-1	CASGPLGMSTEAFF	TGTGCCAGCGGACCGTTGGGGATGAGCACTGAAGCTTTCTTT
NA	TRBV15	NA	TRBJ2-6	CATSREVSGANVLTF	TGTGCCACCAGCAGAGAAGTCTCTGGGGCCAACGTCCTGACTTTC
NA	TRBV7-6	NA	TRBJ2-7	CASSRGLLGEQYF	TGTGCCAGCAGCCGGGGCTTGCTGGGCGAGCAGTACTTC
NA	TRBV19	NA	TRBJ1-5	CASSTIPWRNSNQPQHF	TGTGCCAGTAGTACTATTCCTTGGCGGAATAGCAATCAGCCCCAGCATTTT
NA	TRBV28	once	TRBJ1-4	CASSLRGGRPTNEKLFF	TGTGCCAGCAGCCTTCGAGGGGGTCGTCCAACTAATGAAAAACTGTTTTTT
NA	TRBV7-9	NA	TRBJ2-3	CASTKPRTASTDTQYF	TGTGCCAGCACCAAGCCGAGGACAGCTAGCACAGATACGCAGTATTTT
NA	TRBV4-1	NA	TRBJ1-5	CASSPQENQPQHF	TGCGCCAGCAGCCCTCAGGAAAATCAGCCCCAGCATTTT
TRBD1	TRBV4-2	NA	TRBJ1-1	CASRSSGGDTEAFF	TGTGCCAGCAGATCGTCAGGGGGAGACACTGAAGCTTTCTTT
TRBD1	TRBV30	once	TRBJ2-7	CAWSDPGQPTYEQYF	TGTGCCTGGAGTGATCCGGGACAGCCGACTTACGAGCAGTACTTC
TRBD1	TRBV6-5	NA	TRBJ1-6	CASSRQGFNSPLHF	TGTGCCAGCAGTCGACAGGGTTTTAATTCACCCCTCCACTTT
NA	TRBV5-1	NA	TRBJ1-5	CASSPTGLNQPQHF	TGCGCCAGCAGCCCTACAGGACTCAATCAGCCCCAGCATTTT
NA	TRBV12-5	few	TRBJ2-3	CASGSPCMKTSTDTQYF	TGTGCTAGTGGTTCCCCCTGCATGAAGACTAGCACAGATACGCAGTATTTT
NA	TRBV27	NA	TRBJ1-6	CASSQLGSPLHF	TGTGCCAGCAGCCAACTGGGGTCCCCCCTCCACTTT
NA	TRBV4-3	NA	TRBJ1-1	CASSQPGRRGTEAFF	TGCGCCAGCAGCCAACCGGGACGGAGGGGCACTGAAGCTTTCTTT
NA	TRBV15	once	TRBJ2-5	CATSQRATETQYF	TGTGCCACCAGCCAACGGGCGACGGAGACCCAGTACTTC
NA	TRBV5-1	NA	TRBJ2-5	CASTVSPTTQETQYF	TGCGCCAGCACAGTGTCGCCGACTACTCAAGAGACCCAGTACTTC
TRBD1	TRBV11-2	NA	TRBJ1-1	CASSGQGNTEAFF	TGTGCCAGCAGTGGACAGGGGAACACTGAAGCTTTCTTT
TRBD2	TRBV5-6	NA	TRBJ2-3	CASITYRLAPDTQYF	TGTGCCAGCATCACTTACCGACTAGCGCCCGATACGCAGTATTTT
TRBD1	TRBV15	NA	TRBJ1-1	CATSRAGTGNTEAFF	TGTGCCACCAGCAGAGCTGGGACAGGGAACACTGAAGCTTTCTTT
TRBD1	TRBV7-2	NA	TRBJ2-1	CASNPWTGNEQFF	TGTGCCAGCAACCCCTGGACAGGCAATGAGCAGTTCTTC
TRBD1	TRBV6-1	NA	TRBJ2-7	CASKNDRGHSYEQYF	TGTGCCAGTAAAAACGACAGGGGGCACTCCTACGAGCAGTACTTC
NA	TRBV28	NA	TRBJ1-1	CASSPGLITEAFF	TGTGCCAGCAGCCCAGGGTTAATCACTGAAGCTTTCTTT
NA	TRBV27	NA	TRBJ2-3	CASSFGGGTDTQYF	TGTGCCAGCAGTTTCGGTGGGGGCACAGATACGCAGTATTTT
NA	TRBV18	NA	TRBJ2-5	CASSPVGTRQETQYF	TGTGCCAGCTCACCGGTTGGCACTCGCCAAGAGACCCAGTACTTC
NA	TRBV29-1	once	TRBJ1-2	CSARDQEGDGYTF	TGCAGCGCGAGAGACCAAGAGGGGGATGGCTACACCTTC
TRBD1	TRBV28	NA	TRBJ1-5	CASEHRQGGPGPQHF	TGTGCCAGCGAACATAGACAGGGGGGGCCAGGGCCCCAGCATTTT
TRBD2	TRBV4-1	NA	TRBJ2-3	CASSPGLAGGRTDTQYF	TGCGCCAGCAGCCCGGGACTAGCGGGGGGACGGACAGATACGCAGTATTTT